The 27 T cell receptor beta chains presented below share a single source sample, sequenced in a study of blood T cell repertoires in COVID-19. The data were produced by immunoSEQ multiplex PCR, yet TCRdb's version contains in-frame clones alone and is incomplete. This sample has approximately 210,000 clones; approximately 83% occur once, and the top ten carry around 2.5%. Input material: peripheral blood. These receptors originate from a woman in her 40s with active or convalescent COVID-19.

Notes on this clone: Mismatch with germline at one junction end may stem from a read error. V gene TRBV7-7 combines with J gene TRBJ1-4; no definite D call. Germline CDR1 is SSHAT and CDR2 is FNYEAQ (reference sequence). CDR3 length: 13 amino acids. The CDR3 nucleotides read TGTGCTAGCAGCTTAGCTCTCTCCGAAAAACTGTTTTTT. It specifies CASSLALSEKLFF.

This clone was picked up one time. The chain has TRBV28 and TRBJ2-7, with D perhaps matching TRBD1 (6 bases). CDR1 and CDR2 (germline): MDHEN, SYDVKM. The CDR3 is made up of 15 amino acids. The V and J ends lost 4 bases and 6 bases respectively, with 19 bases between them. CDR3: CASSSSARGYSEQYF. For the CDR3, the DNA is TGTGCCAGCAGTTCATCGGCCAGGGGATACTCCGAGCAGTACTTC.

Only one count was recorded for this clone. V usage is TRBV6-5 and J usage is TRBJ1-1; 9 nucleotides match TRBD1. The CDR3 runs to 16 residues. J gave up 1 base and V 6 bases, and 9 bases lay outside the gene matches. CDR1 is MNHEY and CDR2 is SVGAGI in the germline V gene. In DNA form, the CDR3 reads TGTGCCAGCAGCTACCACAGGGGGCAGGGGAACACTGAAGCTTTCTTT. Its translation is CASSYHRGQGNTEAFF.

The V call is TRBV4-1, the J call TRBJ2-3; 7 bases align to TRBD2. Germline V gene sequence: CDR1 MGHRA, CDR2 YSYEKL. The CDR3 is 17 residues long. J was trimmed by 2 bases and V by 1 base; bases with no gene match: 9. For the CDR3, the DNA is TGCGCCAGCAGCCAAGTCCGGGCGGGAGTGCACACAGATACGCAGTATTTT. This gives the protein CASSQVRAGVHTDTQYF.

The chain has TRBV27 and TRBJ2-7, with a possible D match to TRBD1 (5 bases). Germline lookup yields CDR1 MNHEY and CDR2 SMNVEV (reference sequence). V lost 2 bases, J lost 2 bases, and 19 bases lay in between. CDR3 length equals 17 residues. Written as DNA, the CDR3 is TGTGCCAGCAGTTTAAGATTGGGGCTTTACAAAGCCTACGAGCAGTACTTC. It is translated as CASSLRLGLYKAYEQYF.

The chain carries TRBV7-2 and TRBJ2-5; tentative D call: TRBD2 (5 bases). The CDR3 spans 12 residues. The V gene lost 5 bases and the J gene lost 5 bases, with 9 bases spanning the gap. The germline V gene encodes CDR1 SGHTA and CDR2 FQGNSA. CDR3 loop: CASSPRVETQYF. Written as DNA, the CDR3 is TGTGCCAGCAGCCCGAGGGTTGAGACCCAGTACTTC. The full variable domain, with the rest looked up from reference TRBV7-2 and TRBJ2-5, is GAGVSQSPSNKVTEKGKDVELRCDPISGHTALYWYRQSLGQGLEFLIYFQGNSAPDKSGLPSDRFSAERTGGSVSTLTIQRTQQEDSAVYLCASSPRVETQYFGPGTRLLVL.

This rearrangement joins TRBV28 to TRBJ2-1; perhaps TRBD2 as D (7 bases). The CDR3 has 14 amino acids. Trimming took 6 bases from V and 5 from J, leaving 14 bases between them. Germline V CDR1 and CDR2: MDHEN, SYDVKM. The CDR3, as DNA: TGTGCCAGCAGCTGGGGGGGCCAAGACAATGAGCAGTTCTTC. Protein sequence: CASSWGGQDNEQFF.

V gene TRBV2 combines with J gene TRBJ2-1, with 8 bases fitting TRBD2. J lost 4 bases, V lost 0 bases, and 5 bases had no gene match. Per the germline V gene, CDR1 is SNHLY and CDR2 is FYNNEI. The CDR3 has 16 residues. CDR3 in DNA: TGTGCCAGCAGTGAAGCGCGTAGCGGGATTTACAATGAGCAGTTCTTC. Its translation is CASSEARSGIYNEQFF.

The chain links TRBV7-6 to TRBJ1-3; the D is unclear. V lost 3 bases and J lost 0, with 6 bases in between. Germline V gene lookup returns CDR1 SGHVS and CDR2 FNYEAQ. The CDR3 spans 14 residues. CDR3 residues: CASSLGSSGNTIYF. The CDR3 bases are TGTGCCAGCAGCTTGGGCAGCTCTGGAAACACCATATATTTT.

The CDR3 DNA reads TGTGCCAGCAGCAGGCTGAACACTGAAGCTTTCTTT. Amino acid sequence: CASSRLNTEAFF. The V gene is TRBV27, the J gene TRBJ1-1; the D is unclear. Germline assignment: CDR1 MNHEY and CDR2 SMNVEV (reference sequence). The length of the CDR3 is 12 residues. Between the trimmed V and J ends, which lost 6 bases and 0 bases, there was a span of 5 bases.

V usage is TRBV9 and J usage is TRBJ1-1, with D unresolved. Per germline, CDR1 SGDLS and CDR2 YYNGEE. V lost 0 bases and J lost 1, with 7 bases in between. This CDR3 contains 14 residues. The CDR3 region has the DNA TGTGCCAGCAGCGTAGCTCACAGGAACACTGAAGCTTTCTTT. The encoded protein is CASSVAHRNTEAFF.

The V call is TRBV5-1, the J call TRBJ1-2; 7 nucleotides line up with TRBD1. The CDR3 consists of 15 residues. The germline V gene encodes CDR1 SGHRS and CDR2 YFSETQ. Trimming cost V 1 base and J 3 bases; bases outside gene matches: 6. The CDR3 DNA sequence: TGCGCCAGCAGCTTGATCCAGGGGGGAGACTATGGCTACACCTTC. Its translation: CASSLIQGGDYGYTF.

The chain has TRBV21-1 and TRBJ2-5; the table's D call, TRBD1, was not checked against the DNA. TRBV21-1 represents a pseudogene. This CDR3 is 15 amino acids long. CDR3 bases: TGTGCCAGCAGCAAAGAAACAGACCTTCAAGAGACCCAGTACTTC. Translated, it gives CASSKETDLQETQYF.

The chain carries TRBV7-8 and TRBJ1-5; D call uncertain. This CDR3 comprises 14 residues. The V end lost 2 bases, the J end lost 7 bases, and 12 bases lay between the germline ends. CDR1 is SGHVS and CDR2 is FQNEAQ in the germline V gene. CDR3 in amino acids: CASSLSQAIQPQHF. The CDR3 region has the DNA TGTGCCAGCAGCTTAAGTCAGGCGATACAGCCCCAGCATTTT.

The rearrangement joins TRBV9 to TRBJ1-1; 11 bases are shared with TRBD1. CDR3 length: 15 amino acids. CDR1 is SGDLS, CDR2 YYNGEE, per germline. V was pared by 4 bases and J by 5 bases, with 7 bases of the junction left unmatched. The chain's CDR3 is CASSFGDRGITEAFF. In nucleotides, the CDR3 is TGTGCCAGCAGCTTTGGGGACAGGGGGATAACTGAAGCTTTCTTT. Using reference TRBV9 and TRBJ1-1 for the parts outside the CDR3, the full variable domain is DSGVTQTPKHLITATGQRVTLRCSPRSGDLSVYWYQQSLDQGLQFLIQYYNGEERAKGNILERFSAQQFPDLHSELNLSSLELGDSALYFCASSFGDRGITEAFFGQGTRLTVV.

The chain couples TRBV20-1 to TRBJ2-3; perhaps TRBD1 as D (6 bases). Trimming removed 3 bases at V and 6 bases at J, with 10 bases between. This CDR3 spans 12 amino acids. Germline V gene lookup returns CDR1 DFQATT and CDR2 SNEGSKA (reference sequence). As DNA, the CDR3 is TGCAGTGCTAGTCCCAGGGGTGATACGCAGTATTTT. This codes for CSASPRGDTQYF.

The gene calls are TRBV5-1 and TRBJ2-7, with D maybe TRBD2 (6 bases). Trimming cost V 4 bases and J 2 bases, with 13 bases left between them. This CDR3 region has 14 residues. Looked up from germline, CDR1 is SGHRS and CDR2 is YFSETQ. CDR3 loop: CASSIGGVAYEQYF. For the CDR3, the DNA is TGCGCCAGCAGCATCGGCGGGGTGGCCTACGAGCAGTACTTC.

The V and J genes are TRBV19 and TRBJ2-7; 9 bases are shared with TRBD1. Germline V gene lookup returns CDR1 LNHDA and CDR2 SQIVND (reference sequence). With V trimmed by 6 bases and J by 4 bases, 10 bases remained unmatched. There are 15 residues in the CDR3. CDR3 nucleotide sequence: TGTGCCAGTAGGGTGGGGGGACAGGGATCTTACGAGCAGTACTTC. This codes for CASRVGGQGSYEQYF. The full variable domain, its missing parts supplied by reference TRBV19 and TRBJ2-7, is DGGITQSPKYLFRKEGQNVTLSCEQNLNHDAMYWYRQDPGQGLRLIYYSQIVNDFQKGDIAEGYSVSREKKESFPLTVTSAQKNPTAFYLCASRVGGQGSYEQYFGPGTRLTVT.

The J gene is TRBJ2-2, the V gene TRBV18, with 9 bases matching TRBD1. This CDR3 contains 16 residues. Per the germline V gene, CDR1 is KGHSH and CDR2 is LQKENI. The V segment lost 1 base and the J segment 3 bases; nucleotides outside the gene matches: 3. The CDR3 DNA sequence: TGTGCCAGCTCACCACGGACAGGGGCGGACACCGGGGAGCTGTTTTTT. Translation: CASSPRTGADTGELFF.

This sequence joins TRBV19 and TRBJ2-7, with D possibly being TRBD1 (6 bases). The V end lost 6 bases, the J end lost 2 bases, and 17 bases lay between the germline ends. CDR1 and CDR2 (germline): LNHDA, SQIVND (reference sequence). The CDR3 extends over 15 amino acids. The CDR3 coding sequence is TGTGCCAGTAGGGGGATAGACAGGCAGACCTACGAGCAGTACTTC. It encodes CASRGIDRQTYEQYF. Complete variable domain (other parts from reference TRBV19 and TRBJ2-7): DGGITQSPKYLFRKEGQNVTLSCEQNLNHDAMYWYRQDPGQGLRLIYYSQIVNDFQKGDIAEGYSVSREKKESFPLTVTSAQKNPTAFYLCASRGIDRQTYEQYFGPGTRLTVT.

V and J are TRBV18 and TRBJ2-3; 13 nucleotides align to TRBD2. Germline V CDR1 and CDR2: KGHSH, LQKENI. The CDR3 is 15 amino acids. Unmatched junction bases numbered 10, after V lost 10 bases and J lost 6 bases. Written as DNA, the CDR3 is TGTGCCACTACGGGACTAGCGGGGTTCAGGGATACGCAGTATTTT. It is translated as CATTGLAGFRDTQYF.

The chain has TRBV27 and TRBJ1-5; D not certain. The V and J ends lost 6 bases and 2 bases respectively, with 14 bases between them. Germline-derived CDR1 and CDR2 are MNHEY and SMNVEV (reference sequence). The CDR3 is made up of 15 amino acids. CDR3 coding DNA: TGTGCCAGCAGAGAAGGGAGCTCGGGCAATCAGCCCCAGCATTTT. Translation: CASREGSSGNQPQHF.

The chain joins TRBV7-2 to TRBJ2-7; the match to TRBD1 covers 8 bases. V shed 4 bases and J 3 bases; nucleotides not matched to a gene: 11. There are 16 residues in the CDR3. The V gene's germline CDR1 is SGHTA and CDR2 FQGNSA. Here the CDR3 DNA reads TGTGCCAGCAGCTCGGACAGGGCAAGGGGGATCTACGAGCAGTACTTC. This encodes CASSSDRARGIYEQYF.

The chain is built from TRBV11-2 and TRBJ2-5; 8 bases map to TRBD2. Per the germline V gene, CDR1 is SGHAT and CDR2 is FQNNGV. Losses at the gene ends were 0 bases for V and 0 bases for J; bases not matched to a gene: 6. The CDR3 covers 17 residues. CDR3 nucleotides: TGTGCCAGCAGCTTAGAAGGAGCGGGGGCGTACCAAGAGACCCAGTACTTC. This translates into CASSLEGAGAYQETQYF.

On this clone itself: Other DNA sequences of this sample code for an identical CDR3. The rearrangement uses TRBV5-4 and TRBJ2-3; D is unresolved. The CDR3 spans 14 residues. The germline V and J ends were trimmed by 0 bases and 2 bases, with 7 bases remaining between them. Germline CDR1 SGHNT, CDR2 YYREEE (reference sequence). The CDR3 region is CASSLGSVTDTQYF. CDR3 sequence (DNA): TGTGCCAGCAGCTTGGGGTCGGTCACAGATACGCAGTATTTT.

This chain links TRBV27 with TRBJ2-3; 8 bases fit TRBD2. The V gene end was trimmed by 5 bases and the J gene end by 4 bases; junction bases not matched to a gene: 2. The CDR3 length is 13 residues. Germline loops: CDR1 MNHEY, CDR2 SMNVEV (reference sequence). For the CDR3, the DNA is TGTGCCAGCAGTCGGGAGGGGGCAGATACGCAGTATTTT. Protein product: CASSREGADTQYF.

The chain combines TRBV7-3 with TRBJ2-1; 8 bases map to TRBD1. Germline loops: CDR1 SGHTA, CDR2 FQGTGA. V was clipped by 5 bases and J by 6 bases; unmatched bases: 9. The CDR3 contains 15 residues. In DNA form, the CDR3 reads TGTGCCAGCAGCCCTGGACAGGGTAATGTCAATGAGCAGTTCTTC. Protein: CASSPGQGNVNEQFF.